The 5 T cell receptor beta chains below come from one sample, sequenced in a study of cytomegalovirus exposure and HLA in healthy donors. 13 Jbeta primers and 60 Vbeta primers were used for the PCR. TCRdb's copy holds only in-frame clones and misses some; the assay was immunoSEQ multiplex PCR. This sample has under 200,000 clones; roughly 80% occur once, and the top ten carry 1.7%. The sequencing input was PBMCs. The source of these receptors is a young woman in good health and CMV-seronegative.

The chain links TRBV7-2 to TRBJ2-7; 7 positions agree with TRBD2. Germline CDR1 and CDR2: SGHTA and FQGNSA. The junction had 5 bases not matched to a gene; V was cut back by 3 bases and J by 6 bases. This CDR3 region has 13 residues. CDR3 in amino acids: CASSLGRAREQYF. In DNA form, the CDR3 reads TGTGCCAGCAGCTTGGGGAGGGCCCGCGAGCAGTACTTC. Full variable domain (remainder filled in from reference TRBV7-2 and TRBJ2-7): GAGVSQSPSNKVTEKGKDVELRCDPISGHTALYWYRQSLGQGLEFLIYFQGNSAPDKSGLPSDRFSAERTGGSVSTLTIQRTQQEDSAVYLCASSLGRAREQYFGPGTRLTVT.

The J gene is TRBJ1-1, the V gene TRBV6-6; 7 nucleotides match TRBD1. With V trimmed by 11 bases and J by 5 bases, 14 bases remained unmatched. The CDR3 has 14 residues. Germline CDR1 is MNHNY and CDR2 is SVGAGI (reference sequence). CDR3 loop: CAVKGRQGRTEAFF. The DNA for the CDR3 is TGTGCCGTAAAAGGGAGACAGGGTAGGACTGAAGCTTTCTTT.

This rearrangement joins TRBV30 to TRBJ1-2; 7 bases line up with TRBD1. The V gene's germline CDR1 is GTSNPN and CDR2 SVGIG (reference sequence). This CDR3 contains 13 residues. Trimming removed 5 bases from V and 1 base from J; junction bases left unmatched: 4. The DNA of the CDR3 is TGTGCCTGGCAGGGACAGCTTAACTATGGCTACACCTTC. Translation gives CAWQGQLNYGYTF.

This sequence joins TRBV19 and TRBJ2-1; TRBD1 is a possible D gene (8 bases). The CDR3 is 16 amino acids. Deletions cut 6 bases from V and 0 bases from J, with 15 bases between. From germline, CDR1 is LNHDA and CDR2 SQIVND (reference sequence). The CDR3 here is CASRPTGGASYNEQFF. CDR3 sequence (DNA): TGTGCCAGTAGGCCCACAGGGGGGGCCTCCTACAATGAGCAGTTCTTC.

This clone was observed a few times. The chain couples TRBV30 to TRBJ1-2; 9 bases align to TRBD1. V lost 2 bases and J lost 5; bases outside the gene matches: 12. Looked up from germline, CDR1 is GTSNPN and CDR2 is SVGIG (reference sequence). This CDR3 has 16 amino acids. Here the CDR3 DNA reads TGTGCCTGGAGTTCGGCCCAAGACAGGGGGAGATATGGCTACACCTTC. Translation: CAWSSAQDRGRYGYTF.